This T cell receptor beta chain comes out of a study of shared clonotypes between healthy human individuals. Assay used: immunoSEQ multiplex PCR; TCRdb lists only in-frame clones, some missing. Of about 2.3 million clones in the sample, over 90% were seen once. V was clipped by 0 bases and J by 0 bases, with 8 bases between them. Germline CDR1 MNHEY, CDR2 SVGAGI. There are 15 residues in the CDR3. Sample: naive CD4+ T cells from PBMCs. The subset is: CD45RA+ positively selected. The chain uses TRBV6-5 and TRBJ2-5; D is undetermined. This TCR derives from a man younger than 35 in good health. Some clones in this sample may be carry-over from other donors' samples. CDR3 bases: TGTGCCAGCAGTTACTCGCGACGGTACCAAGAGACCCAGTACTTC. Its translation is CASSYSRRYQETQYF.